The present TCR beta chain was sequenced within a study of cytomegalovirus exposure and HLA in healthy donors. The primer mix had 60 Vbeta and 13 Jbeta primers. Measured with immunoSEQ multiplex PCR; TCRdb has only the in-frame clones, and not every one. The repertoire includes about 140,000 clones, more than 65% of them detected once, and 1.6% sits in the top ten. This clone was picked up one time. Sequencing used PBMCs. This receptor was identified in a woman aged 30 to 39 in good health and CMV-seronegative.

The CDR3 reads CASSLGAGGNEKLFF. The CDR3 bases are TGCGCCAGCAGCTTGGGGGCAGGGGGAAATGAAAAACTGTTTTTT. The genes are TRBV5-1 and TRBJ1-4; 7 bases map to TRBD1. The CDR3 has 15 amino acids. The germline CDR1 and CDR2 sequences are SGHRS and YFSETQ. The V segment lost 0 bases and the J segment 5 bases; nucleotides outside the gene matches: 4.